Below are 24 T cell receptor beta chains sequenced from a single sample in a study of T-cell reconstitution after alpha-beta-depleted transplantation in children. Unique molecular identifiers were incorporated during preparation of the TCRbeta library. TCRdb passed the PCR reads through MiXCR, listing each CDR3 protein once. The table shows over 550,000 distinct CDR3 sequences, with 10% to 13% occurring only once. Sequences were derived from PBMCs from the stem cell graft donor, sampled from the stem cell graft. These receptors were obtained from a human donor who donated a stem cell graft to a child with acute myeloid leukemia.

This sequence joins TRBV12-3 or TRBV12-4 and TRBJ1-2, with 7 positions matching TRBD1. After removal of 6 bases from V and 8 bases from J, the junction contained 15 bases not matched to a gene. The length of the CDR3 is 15 residues. Written as DNA, the CDR3 is TGTGCCAGCAGCCCTCTCGACAGGGCGGTTGAGGGCTACACCTTC. Its protein product is CASSPLDRAVEGYTF.

The chain has TRBV12-3 or TRBV12-4 and TRBJ2-1; no definite D call. The CDR3 contains 14 residues. Trimming took off 8 bases at V and 5 bases at J, with 16 bases between the two ends. DNA for the CDR3: TGTGCCAGCCTCAGGTTGAATGGGGACAATGAGCAGTTCTTC. This sequence encodes CASLRLNGDNEQFF.

The V gene is TRBV20-1, the J gene TRBJ2-3, with 13 bases identical to TRBD2. There are 15 residues in the CDR3. Germline CDR1 reads DFQATT; CDR2 reads SNEGSKA (reference sequence). Trimming at V came to 5 bases and at J to 6 bases, leaving 8 bases not matched to a gene. The CDR3 nucleotides read TGCAGTGCTGGGACTAGCGGGGCCGGTGGGGATACGCAGTATTTT. This gives the protein CSAGTSGAGGDTQYF.

This chain joins TRBV9 and TRBJ2-3, with D unclear. V was pared by 0 bases and J by 2 bases, with 19 bases between. CDR3 size: 18 residues. Germline V gene lookup returns CDR1 SGDLS and CDR2 YYNGEE. This CDR3 is CASSVGRRVFPDTDTQYF. The CDR3 coding sequence is TGTGCCAGCAGCGTAGGCCGGAGAGTTTTCCCAGACACAGATACGCAGTATTTT.

The chain employs TRBV29-1 and TRBJ2-7, with TRBD1 identical over 7 bases. The J segment lost 1 base and the V segment lost 7 bases, leaving 16 bases of the junction unmatched. Germline-derived CDR1 and CDR2 are SQVTM and ANQGSEA. The CDR3 consists of 16 residues. The CDR3 region is CSASPPGQRASYEQYF. DNA for the CDR3: TGCAGCGCCTCCCCTCCGGGACAGCGAGCATCCTACGAGCAGTACTTC.

The V and J genes are TRBV6-1 and TRBJ1-1; unclear D gene. CDR3 size: 14 residues. V shed 9 bases and J shed 1 base, with 15 bases lying between them. Germline CDR1 is MNHNS and CDR2 is SASEGT. The CDR3: CASSSRARNTEAFF. CDR3 nucleotide sequence: TGTGCCAGTAGCTCGCGAGCCCGGAACACTGAAGCTTTCTTT.

This clonotype was seen repeatedly, ten times or more. The rearrangement links TRBV20-1 to TRBJ2-7, with D possibly being TRBD1 (5 bases). The length of the CDR3 is 12 residues. Trimming left V 3 bases short and J 3 bases short, with 9 bases between. Looked up from germline, CDR1 is DFQATT and CDR2 is SNEGSKA (reference sequence). Written as DNA, the CDR3 is TGCAGTGCTAGCGACAGCCTCTACGAGCAGTACTTC. The encoded protein is CSASDSLYEQYF.

The chain joins TRBV11-2 to TRBJ2-7; possibly TRBD1 for D (6 bases). Trimming removed 4 bases at V and 3 bases at J, with 13 bases between. The germline V gene encodes CDR1 SGHAT and CDR2 FQNNGV. The CDR3 length is 14 residues. Here the CDR3 DNA reads TGTGCCAGCAGCTCATCAGGGGTGATCTACGAGCAGTACTTC. Translating it yields CASSSSGVIYEQYF.

CDR3 residues: CASSQGSGRILGEQYF. In nucleotides, the CDR3 is TGTGCCAGCAGCCAAGGGAGCGGGAGGATTCTAGGCGAGCAGTACTTC. The chain joins TRBV3-1 to TRBJ2-7; 9 nucleotides align to TRBD2. The CDR3 runs 16 residues. From germline, CDR1 is LGHDT and CDR2 YNNKEL (reference sequence). V trimming: 1 base; J trimming: 6 bases; junction bases outside the gene matches: 10.

This clonotype was counted many times. This rearrangement joins TRBV7-3 to TRBJ2-1; D is ambiguous. Germline V gene lookup returns CDR1 SGHTA and CDR2 FQGTGA. The CDR3 has 13 amino acids. Trimming stripped 2 bases from V and 5 bases from J, with 7 bases between. CDR3 coding DNA: TGTGCCAGCAGCTTAGGAGCCCACAATGAGCAGTTCTTC. Encoded protein: CASSLGAHNEQFF. Full variable domain (missing parts from reference TRBV7-3 and TRBJ2-1): GAGVSQTPSNKVTEKGKYVELRCDPISGHTALYWYRQSLGQGPEFLIYFQGTGAADDSGLPNDRFFAVRPEGSVSTLKIQRTERGDSAVYLCASSLGAHNEQFFGPGTRLTVL.

This clonotype has a count of ten or more. V and J are TRBV25-1 and TRBJ1-2; D not certain. The V gene's germline CDR1 is MGHDK and CDR2 SYGVNS. The CDR3 loop spans 17 amino acids. The V gene lost 4 bases and the J gene lost 6 bases, with 24 bases spanning the gap. The CDR3 protein is CASSGPWRHRTGDGYTF. CDR3 DNA sequence: TGTGCCAGCAGTGGCCCGTGGCGACATAGAACGGGTGATGGCTACACCTTC.

V and J are TRBV7-3 and TRBJ1-2; D is uncertain. V lost 1 base to trimming and J lost 6 bases, with 9 bases between them. From germline, CDR1 is SGHTA and CDR2 FQGTGA. This CDR3 has 13 residues. The CDR3 DNA reads as TGTGCCAGCAGCTTAAGGACGGGGAATGGCTACACCTTC. Amino acid sequence: CASSLRTGNGYTF.

A single count supports this clonotype. This clone may be a read error of a much larger clone one base away. This rearrangement joins TRBV20-1 to TRBJ2-3; 10 bases align to TRBD2. The CDR3 has 16 amino acids. The germline V gene has CDR1 DFQATT and CDR2 SNEGSKA (reference sequence). CDR3 DNA sequence: TGCTGTGCTAGAGATCTTAAGCGGGAGGGGACACATACGCAGTATTTT. This sequence encodes CCARDLKREGTHTQYF.

This chain uses TRBV20-1 with TRBJ2-3; D is ambiguous. Trimming pared 2 bases from V and 3 bases from J, leaving 12 bases between. This CDR3 has 14 amino acids. CDR1 and CDR2 (germline): DFQATT, SNEGSKA (reference sequence). Here the CDR3 reads CSARIGLGTDTQYF. Here the CDR3 DNA reads TGCAGTGCTAGAATTGGGCTCGGGACAGATACGCAGTATTTT.

In regard to this clonotype: One end of the junction fails to match germline, which may point to a read error. This chain uses TRBV29-1 with TRBJ2-3; D is undetermined. This CDR3 spans 14 amino acids. Germline values: CDR1 SQVTM, CDR2 ANQGSEA. The CDR3 spells CSAEALFKADTQYF. The CDR3 coding sequence is TGCAGCGCTGAAGCCCTATTTAAAGCAGATACGCAGTATTTT.

V and J are TRBV25-1 and TRBJ1-6; D is unresolved. Germline values: CDR1 MGHDK, CDR2 SYGVNS. This CDR3 is built from 15 residues. The V gene lost 3 bases and the J gene lost 14 bases, with 20 bases spanning the gap. The chain's CDR3 is CASSDLAGGLGALHF. DNA of the CDR3: TGTGCCAGCAGTGATCTGGCAGGTGGGCTCGGGGCCCTCCACTTT.

There are many counts of this clonotype. The chain uses TRBV28 and TRBJ2-1, with 7 bases that match TRBD2. V trimming: 5 bases; J trimming: 0 bases; junction bases outside the gene matches: 4. The CDR3 spans 15 residues. Germline lookup yields CDR1 MDHEN and CDR2 SYDVKM. The CDR3 sequence: CASSRDYGSYNEQFF. In nucleotides, the CDR3 is TGTGCCAGCAGTCGGGACTACGGCTCCTACAATGAGCAGTTCTTC. Full variable domain (outside the CDR3, taken from reference TRBV28 and TRBJ2-1): DVKVTQSSRYLVKRTGEKVFLECVQDMDHENMFWYRQDPGLGLRLIYFSYDVKMKEKGDIPEGYSVSREKKERFSLILESASTNQTSMYLCASSRDYGSYNEQFFGPGTRLTVL.

The chain joins TRBV12-3 or TRBV12-4 to TRBJ1-2; D remains ambiguous. V lost 0 bases to trimming and J lost 6 bases, with 8 bases between them. This CDR3 has 13 amino acids. The CDR3 nucleotides are TGTGCCAGCAGTTTAGCCAGGACCCATGGCTACACCTTC. It specifies CASSLARTHGYTF.

The table lists this clonotype with many counts. V gene TRBV24-1 combines with J gene TRBJ2-1; 11 bases are a match to TRBD2. The ends lost 7 bases at V and 5 bases at J; junction bases unmatched: 9. The CDR3 totals 16 residues. Germline V CDR1 and CDR2: KGHDR, SFDVKD. The CDR3 sequence: CATSLWGTSGDNEQFF. The CDR3 DNA reads as TGTGCCACCAGCCTATGGGGGACTAGCGGAGACAATGAGCAGTTCTTC.

In the case of this clonotype: The missing conserved phenylalanine or tryptophan at the end of this CDR3 makes a read error likely. The chain links TRBV5-1 to TRBJ1-1; no clear D gene. V lost 0 bases to trimming and J lost 0 bases, with 12 bases between them. Germline loops: CDR1 SGHRS, CDR2 YFSETQ. This CDR3 is 16 amino acids long. CDR3 DNA: TGCGCCAGCAGCTTGGGTAGCAGGAACTTGAACACTGAAGCTTTCCTT. The encoded protein is CASSLGSRNLNTEAFL.

This clonotype was counted between two and nine times. The chain is built from TRBV5-1 and TRBJ2-2; 13 nucleotides match TRBD2. The CDR3 is 18 residues long. The V gene end was trimmed by 5 bases and the J gene end by 4 bases; junction bases not matched to a gene: 11. Germline V gene data show CDR1 as SGHRS and CDR2 as YFSETQ. The CDR3 DNA is TGCGCCAGCAGTCAGGGGACTAGCGGGACCATCGGCACCGGGGAGCTGTTTTTT. Translating it yields CASSQGTSGTIGTGELFF.

The rearrangement links TRBV15 to TRBJ2-1; D ambiguous. There are 13 residues in the CDR3. Trimming took 5 bases from V and 8 from J, leaving 13 bases between them. Germline V CDR1 and CDR2: LNHNV, YYDKDF (reference sequence). The DNA of the CDR3 is TGTGCCACCAGCCATTTCGCAAGGGATGAGCAGTTCTTC. Protein: CATSHFARDEQFF.

This rearrangement joins TRBV27 to TRBJ2-7; perhaps TRBD2 as D (5 bases). CDR1 and CDR2 (germline): MNHEY, SMNVEV (reference sequence). The CDR3 loop spans 12 amino acids. Deletions cut 7 bases from V and 5 bases from J, with 12 bases between. CDR3 in amino acids: CASMDFLHEQYF. In DNA form, the CDR3 reads TGTGCCAGCATGGACTTCCTTCACGAGCAGTACTTC.

This clonotype was seen ten or more times. V gene TRBV20-1 combines with J gene TRBJ1-1; 7 bases are a match to TRBD1. With 4 bases clipped from V and 4 bases from J, the junction kept 9 bases outside the gene matches. Per germline, CDR1 DFQATT and CDR2 SNEGSKA (reference sequence). The CDR3 spans 14 residues. In nucleotides, the CDR3 is TGCAGTGCTACGGATCAGGGGGGCAGCACTGAAGCTTTCTTT. This translates into CSATDQGGSTEAFF.